The 20 T cell receptor beta chains listed next were all sequenced from one sample in a study of blood T cell repertoires in COVID-19. Assay: immunoSEQ multiplex PCR; the TCRdb copy retains only in-frame clones and omits some. Of roughly 40,000 clones in the sample, 88% are singletons; the top ten hold approximately 3.3%. Sequencing input: peripheral blood. These receptors were taken from a human donor in a cohort sampled during active COVID-19.

This sequence joins TRBV28 and TRBJ2-7; the match to TRBD2 covers 11 bases. Germline trimming cut 8 bases from V and 4 bases from J; bases unmatched to any gene: 4. The CDR3 runs to 13 residues. The germline V gene has CDR1 MDHEN and CDR2 SYDVKM. CDR3 nucleotides: TGTGCCAGCGGGGGACTAGCGGTTTACGAGCAGTACTTC. This gives the protein CASGGLAVYEQYF. The full variable domain, rest sourced from reference TRBV28 and TRBJ2-7, is DVKVTQSSRYLVKRTGEKVFLECVQDMDHENMFWYRQDPGLGLRLIYFSYDVKMKEKGDIPEGYSVSREKKERFSLILESASTNQTSMYLCASGGLAVYEQYFGPGTRLTVT.

V and J are TRBV7-3 and TRBJ2-1, with 10 bases matching TRBD2. The ends lost 3 bases at V and 6 bases at J; junction bases unmatched: 5. The CDR3 length is 15 residues. The V gene's germline CDR1 is SGHTA and CDR2 FQGTGA. CDR3 protein: CASSLSGRDSNEQFF. The CDR3 DNA sequence: TGTGCCAGCAGCTTGAGCGGGAGGGATAGCAATGAGCAGTTCTTC.

The chain has TRBV18 and TRBJ2-2; weak D call: TRBD2 (6 bases). V was shortened by 0 bases and J by 3 bases, with 11 bases between the two germline ends. Germline CDR1 is KGHSH and CDR2 is LQKENI. The CDR3 is 16 amino acids. CDR3 amino acids: CASSPPEGMYTGELFF. In nucleotides, the CDR3 is TGTGCCAGCTCACCACCGGAGGGAATGTACACCGGGGAGCTGTTTTTT. Full variable domain (outside the CDR3, taken from reference TRBV18 and TRBJ2-2): NAGVMQNPRHLVRRRGQEARLRCSPMKGHSHVYWYRQLPEEGLKFMVYLQKENIIDESGMPKERFSAEFPKEGPSILRIQQVVRGDSAAYFCASSPPEGMYTGELFFGEGSRLTVL.

The V call is TRBV18, the J call TRBJ2-2; D remains unclear. The V gene lost 3 bases and the J gene lost 0 bases, with 8 bases spanning the gap. Germline CDR1 is KGHSH and CDR2 is LQKENI. CDR3 length equals 15 residues. The CDR3 protein is CASSPFVANTGELFF. The CDR3 DNA is TGTGCCAGCTCACCTTTCGTCGCGAACACCGGGGAGCTGTTTTTT.

The V call is TRBV30, the J call TRBJ2-1, with TRBD2 matching 12 bases. Germline CDR1 GTSNPN, CDR2 SVGIG (reference sequence). The CDR3 covers 15 residues. The V gene end was trimmed by 4 bases and the J gene end by 9 bases; junction bases not matched to a gene: 10. The CDR3 DNA reads TGTGCCTGGACAAAAACTAGCGGGGGGCGGGGTGAGCAGTTCTTC. Translating gives CAWTKTSGGRGEQFF.

The chain couples TRBV2 to TRBJ1-2; the D gene is possibly TRBD1 (5 bases). The germline V gene has CDR1 SNHLY and CDR2 FYNNEI. The CDR3 is made up of 12 amino acids. V was pared by 2 bases and J by 8 bases, with 9 bases between. This CDR3 reads CASSERRAGYTF. As DNA, the CDR3 is TGTGCCAGCAGTGAACGCAGGGCGGGCTACACCTTC.

This clone was seen a single time. V usage is TRBV10-3 and J usage is TRBJ2-7; tentative D call: TRBD2 (7 bases). The CDR3 is 17 residues long. In germline, CDR1 is ENHRY, CDR2 SYGVKD. Trimming stripped 8 bases from V and 2 bases from J, with 25 bases between. In DNA form, the CDR3 reads TGTGCCATCTCCCTATCCCTAGGGGGGGCCGGAACCTACGAGCAGTACTTC. It specifies CAISLSLGGAGTYEQYF.

This clone appeared a single time. This sequence joins TRBV5-4 and TRBJ2-7; TRBD2 aligns across 14 bases. The CDR3 has 16 amino acids. After removal of 5 bases from V and 3 bases from J, the junction contained 7 bases not matched to a gene. The germline CDR1 and CDR2 sequences are SGHNT and YYREEE (reference sequence). The CDR3 here is CASRTGLAGGVYEQYF. For the CDR3, the DNA is TGTGCCAGCAGGACAGGACTAGCGGGGGGAGTCTACGAGCAGTACTTC.

This chain connects TRBV6-5 to TRBJ1-5, with TRBD1 as a possible D gene (5 bases). The V end was cut by 6 bases, the J end by 6 bases, with 15 bases between. Germline assignment: CDR1 MNHEY and CDR2 SVGAGI. The CDR3 covers 14 residues. Written as DNA, the CDR3 is TGTGCCAGCAGCCCCCCAGGGTGGACTCAGCCCCAGCATTTT. It is translated as CASSPPGWTQPQHF.

The V gene is TRBV3-1 (or the pseudogene TRBV3-2), the J gene TRBJ1-5; 8 bases are a match to TRBD1. With V trimmed by 4 bases and J by 7 bases, 6 bases remained unmatched. CDR3 size: 14 residues. The germline gives CDR1 LGHDT, CDR2 YNNKEL (reference sequence). The CDR3 DNA is TGTGCCAGCAGCCTAGACAGGGGCGAACAGCCCCAGCATTTT. Translation gives CASSLDRGEQPQHF.

Points on this clone: The germline gene is not matched at one end of the junction; a read error may be the cause. The chain is built from TRBV24-1 and TRBJ2-7, with 7 bases lining up with TRBD2. Germline-derived CDR1 and CDR2 are KGHDR and SFDVKD. The CDR3 length is 12 residues. The CDR3 DNA sequence: TGTGCCACCAGTGATTTGAACGGGAGGCTTCACTTC. Translation gives CATSDLNGRLHF.

The chain recombines TRBV10-3 with TRBJ1-1; D is undetermined. The CDR3 is 15 residues long. Trimming pared 0 bases from V and 4 bases from J, leaving 12 bases between. CDR1 is ENHRY, CDR2 SYGVKD, per germline. CDR3 in amino acids: CAISESIGRSTEAFF. As DNA, the CDR3 is TGTGCCATCAGTGAGTCGATTGGGCGAAGCACTGAAGCTTTCTTT.

The chain links TRBV4-2 to TRBJ2-3, with TRBD2 identical over 7 bases. Germline V lookup: CDR1 LGHNA, CDR2 YNFKEQ. V gave up 10 bases and J gave up 0 bases; unmatched junction bases: 4. CDR3 length equals 13 residues. The CDR3 protein is CATRGDSTDTQYF. The CDR3 DNA sequence: TGTGCCACCCGGGGGGATAGCACAGATACGCAGTATTTT.

The chain employs TRBV28 and TRBJ2-1; D perhaps matches TRBD1 (6 bases). V was cut by 5 bases and J by 1 base, with 6 bases left in between. The CDR3 runs 13 residues. The germline V gene has CDR1 MDHEN and CDR2 SYDVKM. CDR3 sequence (DNA): TGTGCCAGCAGTACAGGGTCCTACAATGAGCAGTTCTTC. Translation gives CASSTGSYNEQFF.

V is TRBV19 and J is TRBJ2-7, with D perhaps TRBD2 (5 bases). The CDR3 length is 15 residues. V was cut by 3 bases and J by 5 bases, with 17 bases left in between. Germline V gives CDR1 LNHDA, CDR2 SQIVND (reference sequence). CDR3 sequence (DNA): TGTGCCAGTAGTATTACCCCTGGCGGGCTTCACGAGCAGTACTTC. It specifies CASSITPGGLHEQYF.

The rearrangement links TRBV9 to TRBJ2-2; TRBD2 matches 9 bases. Germline values: CDR1 SGDLS, CDR2 YYNGEE. Losses at the gene ends were 3 bases for V and 2 bases for J; bases not matched to a gene: 5. The CDR3 is made up of 16 amino acids. The CDR3 nucleotides are TGTGCCAGCAGCGGTAGCGGGGGTGATAACACCGGGGAGCTGTTTTTT. Its translation: CASSGSGGDNTGELFF.

This chain links TRBV9 with TRBJ2-7; TRBD2 matches 7 bases. Trimming took 2 bases from V and 1 from J; bases not matched to a gene: 9. The CDR3 loop spans 16 amino acids. CDR1 and CDR2 (germline): SGDLS, YYNGEE. The CDR3 loop reads CASSVSDGRTSYEQYF. Here the CDR3 DNA reads TGTGCCAGCAGCGTCAGCGACGGGAGGACATCCTACGAGCAGTACTTC.

V usage is TRBV28 and J usage is TRBJ1-2; a possible D gene is TRBD1 (5 bases). Germline V lookup: CDR1 MDHEN, CDR2 SYDVKM. Trimming pared 6 bases from V and 4 bases from J, leaving 15 bases between. CDR3 length: 14 residues. This CDR3 is CASSRSGGLYGYTF. In DNA, the CDR3 is TGTGCCAGCAGCCGGTCGGGGGGACTCTATGGCTACACCTTC.

The V call is TRBV9, the J call TRBJ1-3; tentative D call: TRBD1 (6 bases). The germline V gene has CDR1 SGDLS and CDR2 YYNGEE. The CDR3 is made up of 16 amino acids. Trimming pared 0 bases from V and 4 bases from J, leaving 14 bases between. CDR3 nucleotide sequence: TGTGCCAGCAGCGTAGAGGACAGTTCGGTGGGAAACACCATATATTTT. This codes for CASSVEDSSVGNTIYF. Full variable domain (rest looked up from reference TRBV9 and TRBJ1-3): DSGVTQTPKHLITATGQRVTLRCSPRSGDLSVYWYQQSLDQGLQFLIQYYNGEERAKGNILERFSAQQFPDLHSELNLSSLELGDSALYFCASSVEDSSVGNTIYFGEGSWLTVV.

CDR3 bases: TGTGCCAGCAGTTATAGGCAGACCACTACCTCCTACGAGCAGTACTTC. The encoded protein is CASSYRQTTTSYEQYF. This chain links TRBV6-2 or TRBV6-3 with TRBJ2-7, with D hard to call. Germline V gene sequence: CDR1 MNHEY, CDR2 SVGEGT. This CDR3 is built from 16 residues. Trimming left V 3 bases short and J 0 bases short, with 15 bases between.